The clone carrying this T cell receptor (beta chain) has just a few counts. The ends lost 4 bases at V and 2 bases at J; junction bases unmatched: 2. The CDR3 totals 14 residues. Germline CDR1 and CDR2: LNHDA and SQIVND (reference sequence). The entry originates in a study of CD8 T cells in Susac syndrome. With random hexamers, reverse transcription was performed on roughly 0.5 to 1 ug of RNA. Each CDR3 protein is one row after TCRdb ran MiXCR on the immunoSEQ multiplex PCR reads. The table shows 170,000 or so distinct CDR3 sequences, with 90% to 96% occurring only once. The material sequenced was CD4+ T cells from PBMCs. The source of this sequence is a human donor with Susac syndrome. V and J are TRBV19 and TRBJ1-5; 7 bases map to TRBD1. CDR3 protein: CASSTDRGNQPQHF. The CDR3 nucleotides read TGTGCCAGTAGTACCGACAGGGGCAATCAGCCCCAGCATTTT.